These 20 T cell receptor beta chains came from one sample sequenced in a study of blood T cell repertoires in COVID-19. Assay: immunoSEQ multiplex PCR; the TCRdb copy retains only in-frame clones and omits some. The sample shows 55,000 to 75,000 clones, 82% of them seen only once. The specimen was peripheral blood. These receptors were collected from an elderly man with active COVID-19.

The chain couples TRBV4-2 to TRBJ1-3; D unresolved. CDR1 LGHNA and CDR2 YNFKEQ come from the germline V gene. The germline V and J ends were trimmed by 0 bases and 0 bases, with 15 bases remaining between them. The CDR3 runs 18 residues. The CDR3 DNA sequence: TGTGCCAGCAGCCAAGAAGATTTCGGGATGAGCTCTGGAAACACCATATATTTT. It translates to CASSQEDFGMSSGNTIYF.

The chain carries TRBV7-2 and TRBJ2-7; D might be TRBD2 (5 bases). Germline V lookup: CDR1 SGHTA, CDR2 FQGNSA. Trimming left V 0 bases short and J 2 bases short, with 14 bases between. CDR3 length: 16 residues. CDR3 region: CASSLAGAGAPYEQYF. In nucleotides, the CDR3 is TGTGCCAGCAGCTTAGCGGGCGCGGGTGCCCCCTACGAGCAGTACTTC. Drawing the rest from reference TRBV7-2 and TRBJ2-7, the complete variable domain is GAGVSQSPSNKVTEKGKDVELRCDPISGHTALYWYRQSLGQGLEFLIYFQGNSAPDKSGLPSDRFSAERTGGSVSTLTIQRTQQEDSAVYLCASSLAGAGAPYEQYFGPGTRLTVT.

The V call is TRBV5-5, the J call TRBJ2-3, with D hard to call. The CDR3 loop spans 13 amino acids. From germline, CDR1 is SGHKS and CDR2 YYEKEE (reference sequence). V was trimmed by 4 bases and J by 6 bases, leaving 12 bases between them. CDR3 DNA: TGTGCCAGCAGCCTAAGTTTTGCGGATACGCAGTATTTT. Its protein product is CASSLSFADTQYF.

The chain recombines TRBV7-8 with TRBJ2-5; TRBD2 might be the D (6 bases). V dropped 3 bases and J dropped 5 bases, with 19 bases sitting between them. Per germline, CDR1 SGHVS and CDR2 FQNEAQ. The CDR3 sequence is 16 residues long. The CDR3 loop reads CASSFSGSRAGETQYF. The DNA for the CDR3 is TGTGCCAGCAGCTTTAGCGGTTCAAGGGCGGGTGAGACCCAGTACTTC.

The chain combines TRBV19 with TRBJ1-1, with TRBD1 identical over 7 bases. Germline CDR1 is LNHDA and CDR2 is SQIVND (reference sequence). The CDR3 loop spans 16 amino acids. V trimming: 5 bases; J trimming: 2 bases; junction bases outside the gene matches: 11. This chain's CDR3 is CASSSFSGGGNTEAFF. Here the CDR3 DNA reads TGTGCCAGTAGTTCCTTCTCAGGGGGAGGTAACACTGAAGCTTTCTTT.

This clone was recorded a few times. The chain is built from TRBV14 and TRBJ2-1; weak D call: TRBD2 (6 bases). The V end was cut by 3 bases, the J end by 6 bases, with 15 bases between. CDR3 length equals 15 residues. Germline CDR1 reads SGHDN; CDR2 reads FVKESK. The CDR3 spells CASSHQRTGGNEQFF. The CDR3 DNA is TGTGCCAGCAGCCATCAACGGACCGGGGGCAATGAGCAGTTCTTC.

The chain employs TRBV11-2 and TRBJ1-1; D is possibly TRBD1 (6 bases). The germline CDR1 and CDR2 sequences are SGHAT and FQNNGV. This CDR3 is 13 amino acids long. V lost 5 bases to trimming and J lost 10 bases, with 17 bases between them. CDR3 sequence reads: CASSHPTGGAAFF. DNA for the CDR3: TGTGCCAGCAGCCACCCAACGGGGGGGGCAGCTTTCTTT.

The chain combines TRBV5-6 with TRBJ1-1, with D possibly matching TRBD1 (5 bases). Germline CDR1 is SGHDT and CDR2 is YYEEEE. The CDR3 runs 16 residues. V was shortened by 0 bases and J by 0 bases, with 12 bases between the two germline ends. CDR3 in DNA: TGTGCCAGCAGCTTGGTGCCTCGACAGATGAACACTGAAGCTTTCTTT. This translates into CASSLVPRQMNTEAFF.

This rearrangement joins TRBV7-2 to TRBJ2-1; 8 positions agree with TRBD2. Unmatched junction bases numbered 3, after V lost 5 bases and J lost 3 bases. Germline V lookup: CDR1 SGHTA, CDR2 FQGNSA. The CDR3 totals 14 residues. The DNA of the CDR3 is TGTGCCAGCAGCCGGGGGGGCAGCTACAATGAGCAGTTCTTC. Its protein product is CASSRGGSYNEQFF.

This clone was detected many times. V is TRBV27 and J is TRBJ1-5; no clear D gene. The CDR3 is 17 amino acids. V was trimmed by 6 bases and J by 3 bases, leaving 21 bases between them. The germline gives CDR1 MNHEY, CDR2 SMNVEV (reference sequence). The CDR3 sequence is CASSLRPTDGNNQPQHF. The CDR3 DNA follows: TGTGCCAGCAGCCTCCGACCCACTGACGGGAACAATCAGCCCCAGCATTTT.

The chain has TRBV3-1 (or the pseudogene TRBV3-2) and TRBJ2-7; TRBD1 matches 8 bases. The germline V gene encodes CDR1 LGHDT and CDR2 YNNKEL (reference sequence). The CDR3 has 15 residues. Trimming cost V 5 bases and J 3 bases; bases outside gene matches: 9. The CDR3 DNA follows: TGTGCCAGCAGCGTAATAGGTGGACAGGGCTACGAGCAGTACTTC. Its translation: CASSVIGGQGYEQYF.

The genes are TRBV6-5 and TRBJ2-7, with D maybe TRBD1 (6 bases). The CDR3 loop spans 13 amino acids. Germline V CDR1 and CDR2: MNHEY, SVGAGI. With 6 bases removed from V and 3 bases from J, the gap between germline ends came to 12 bases. The DNA for the CDR3 is TGTGCCAGCAGCGACCGACAGGACTACGAGCAGTACTTC. This sequence encodes CASSDRQDYEQYF.

V usage is TRBV19 and J usage is TRBJ1-5; 9 bases match TRBD1. CDR3 length: 19 amino acids. Germline loops: CDR1 LNHDA, CDR2 SQIVND (reference sequence). Losses at the gene ends were 0 bases for V and 0 bases for J; bases not matched to a gene: 9. This CDR3 is CASSIDSGTGFHSNQPQHF. CDR3 DNA sequence: TGTGCCAGTAGTATAGATTCGGGGACAGGGTTCCATAGCAATCAGCCCCAGCATTTT.

CDR3 DNA: TGCGCCAGCAGCCGGGGGGAAGGAGAAAAACTGTTTTTT. Translating it yields CASSRGEGEKLFF. The V and J genes are TRBV5-1 and TRBJ1-4, with a weak D call TRBD1 (5 bases). Per the germline V gene, CDR1 is SGHRS and CDR2 is YFSETQ. The CDR3 consists of 13 residues. Trimming pared 4 bases from V and 8 bases from J, leaving 12 bases between. Looking up the rest from reference TRBV5-1 and TRBJ1-4 gives the full variable domain: KAGVTQTPRYLIKTRGQQVTLSCSPISGHRSVSWYQQTPGQGLQFLFEYFSETQRNKGNFPGRFSGRQFSNSRSEMNVSTLELGDSALYLCASSRGEGEKLFFGSGTQLSVL.

This clone was seen a few times. V is TRBV6-2 or TRBV6-3 and J is TRBJ2-7; 7 nucleotides agree with TRBD1. The CDR3 is made up of 14 amino acids. V lost 5 bases to trimming and J lost 6 bases; unmatched junction nucleotides: 10. From germline, CDR1 is MNHEY and CDR2 SVGEGT. The CDR3 DNA reads as TGTGCCAGCAGTCCGACAGGGTCGCTAATCGAGCAGTACTTC. This codes for CASSPTGSLIEQYF.

The genes are TRBV3-1 (or the pseudogene TRBV3-2) and TRBJ1-1, with D perhaps TRBD1 (6 bases). V shed 5 bases and J shed 3 bases, with 13 bases lying between them. This CDR3 comprises 14 residues. Germline V gives CDR1 LGHDT, CDR2 YNNKEL (reference sequence). CDR3 protein: CASSAYRVDTEAFF. In nucleotides, the CDR3 is TGTGCCAGCAGCGCCTACAGGGTAGACACTGAAGCTTTCTTT.

The chain links TRBV11-3 to TRBJ2-1; TRBD2 is a possible D gene (5 bases). The V end lost 3 bases, the J end lost 9 bases, and 15 bases lay between the germline ends. The germline CDR1 and CDR2 sequences are SGHNT and YENEEA. The CDR3 is 14 amino acids. Here the CDR3 reads CASSFSGLASEQFF. In nucleotides, the CDR3 is TGTGCCAGCAGCTTTAGTGGGCTAGCCAGTGAGCAGTTCTTC.

J is TRBJ2-7 and V is TRBV11-2; 10 bases fit TRBD1. Germline V gene sequence: CDR1 SGHAT, CDR2 FQNNGV. The V segment lost 1 base and the J segment 6 bases; nucleotides outside the gene matches: 6. There are 15 residues in the CDR3. The CDR3 region is CASSLGGQGRGEQYF. The CDR3 DNA is TGTGCCAGCAGCTTAGGGGGACAGGGGAGAGGCGAGCAGTACTTC. The whole variable domain, remainder taken from reference TRBV11-2 and TRBJ2-7, is EAGVAQSPRYKIIEKRQSVAFWCNPISGHATLYWYQQILGQGPKLLIQFQNNGVVDDSQLPKDRFSAERLKGVDSTLKIQPAKLEDSAVYLCASSLGGQGRGEQYFGPGTRLTVT.

This sequence joins TRBV29-1 and TRBJ2-7, with D maybe TRBD1 (5 bases). The length of the CDR3 is 12 residues. The V and J ends lost 4 bases and 5 bases respectively, with 12 bases between them. CDR1 is SQVTM and CDR2 is ANQGSEA in the germline V gene. CDR3 amino acids: CSVGTFRDEQYF. The CDR3 DNA is TGCAGCGTTGGGACATTCAGGGACGAGCAGTACTTC.

The chain joins TRBV7-3 to TRBJ2-7, with 7 positions matching TRBD1. The V gene's germline CDR1 is SGHTA and CDR2 FQGTGA. Unmatched junction bases numbered 6, after V lost 5 bases and J lost 2 bases. The CDR3 is 14 amino acids. CDR3 region: CASSINRGPYEQYF. The CDR3 bases are TGTGCCAGCAGCATAAACAGGGGACCCTACGAGCAGTACTTC.